The next 32 T cell receptor beta chains were all read from a single sample in a study of blood T cell repertoires in COVID-19. Some clones are missing from TCRdb's copy, which holds only in-frame ones; the method was immunoSEQ multiplex PCR. The data show some 170,000 clones, 87% seen once. The sample comprised peripheral blood. These receptors originate from a woman aged 45-65 years with acute or convalescent COVID-19.

This clone turned up a few times. V is TRBV24-1 and J is TRBJ2-2, with 9 bases aligning to TRBD1. Trimming cost V 10 bases and J 5 bases; bases outside gene matches: 4. Germline loops: CDR1 KGHDR, CDR2 SFDVKD. CDR3 length: 13 residues. The CDR3 region has the DNA TGTGCCACGGGGACAGGGAGTACCGGGGAGCTGTTTTTT. It codes for CATGTGSTGELFF.

The chain carries TRBV10-3 and TRBJ2-2; 12 bases match TRBD1. This CDR3 comprises 15 residues. Germline V gene data show CDR1 as ENHRY and CDR2 as SYGVKD. The J segment lost 7 bases and the V segment lost 6 bases, leaving 6 bases of the junction unmatched. CDR3 nucleotide sequence: TGTGCCATCAGGGGACAGGGGGCGCGGAACGGGGAGCTGTTTTTT. It is translated as CAIRGQGARNGELFF.

The chain links TRBV5-1 to TRBJ2-5, with a possible D match to TRBD2 (6 bases). Trimming left V 3 bases short and J 2 bases short, with 11 bases between. Per germline, CDR1 SGHRS and CDR2 YFSETQ. The CDR3 length is 14 residues. The CDR3 sequence is CASSSGGSQETQYF. The CDR3 DNA sequence: TGCGCCAGCAGCTCTGGGGGGAGTCAAGAGACCCAGTACTTC. Based on the CDR3 plus reference TRBV5-1 and TRBJ2-5, the full variable domain is KAGVTQTPRYLIKTRGQQVTLSCSPISGHRSVSWYQQTPGQGLQFLFEYFSETQRNKGNFPGRFSGRQFSNSRSEMNVSTLELGDSALYLCASSSGGSQETQYFGPGTRLLVL.

The chain is built from TRBV2 and TRBJ1-5; D gene ambiguous. This CDR3 contains 12 residues. The V gene lost 5 bases and the J gene lost 7 bases, with 9 bases spanning the gap. Germline V gene sequence: CDR1 SNHLY, CDR2 FYNNEI. The chain's CDR3 is CASSTPQQPQHF. The CDR3 DNA follows: TGTGCCAGCAGTACCCCGCAGCAGCCCCAGCATTTT.

The V gene is TRBV6-5, the J gene TRBJ1-2; 9 bases align to TRBD1. This CDR3 contains 15 residues. Germline CDR1 is MNHEY and CDR2 is SVGAGI. J lost 2 bases, V lost 1 base, and 2 bases had no gene match. In DNA form, the CDR3 reads TGTGCCAGCAGTTACTGGACAGGGGACAACTATGGCTACACCTTC. This gives the protein CASSYWTGDNYGYTF.

The chain joins TRBV30 to TRBJ1-1; no definite D call. Looked up from germline, CDR1 is GTSNPN and CDR2 is SVGIG (reference sequence). V lost 0 bases, J lost 5 bases, and 10 bases lay in between. The CDR3 covers 13 residues. CDR3 amino acids: CAWSVGRETEAFF. The DNA of the CDR3 is TGTGCCTGGAGTGTCGGGAGGGAGACTGAAGCTTTCTTT.

The genes are TRBV6-5 and TRBJ1-1, with 7 bases lining up with TRBD1. The CDR3 is made up of 14 amino acids. CDR1 is MNHEY, CDR2 SVGAGI, per germline. The V segment lost 7 bases and the J segment 2 bases; nucleotides outside the gene matches: 7. CDR3 sequence: CASIPGTVNTEAFF. The DNA of the CDR3 is TGTGCCAGCATCCCCGGGACAGTTAACACTGAAGCTTTCTTT.

The chain combines TRBV6-1 with TRBJ1-4; maybe TRBD1 (5 bases). There are 13 residues in the CDR3. The V end was cut by 2 bases, the J end by 10 bases, with 11 bases between. Germline loops: CDR1 MNHNS, CDR2 SASEGT. CDR3 in DNA: TGTGCCAGCAGTGAAATGACAGACGGAAAACTGTTTTTT. Protein sequence: CASSEMTDGKLFF.

The rearrangement uses TRBV19 and TRBJ2-3, with D unresolved. The V gene lost 0 bases and the J gene lost 0 bases, with 7 bases spanning the gap. This CDR3 has 15 amino acids. Germline V gene lookup returns CDR1 LNHDA and CDR2 SQIVND (reference sequence). CDR3 bases: TGTGCCAGTAGTATAGATCTCTCTAGCACAGATACGCAGTATTTT. Residues: CASSIDLSSTDTQYF. Looking up the rest from reference TRBV19 and TRBJ2-3 gives the full variable domain: DGGITQSPKYLFRKEGQNVTLSCEQNLNHDAMYWYRQDPGQGLRLIYYSQIVNDFQKGDIAEGYSVSREKKESFPLTVTSAQKNPTAFYLCASSIDLSSTDTQYFGPGTRLTVL.

About this clone: Other DNA sequences from this sample encode an identical CDR3 as well. V is TRBV19 and J is TRBJ1-2; 8 bases are shared with TRBD1. CDR1 and CDR2 (germline): LNHDA, SQIVND (reference sequence). Trimming at V came to 3 bases and at J to 1 base, leaving 4 bases not matched to a gene. The CDR3 runs to 15 residues. The CDR3 bases are TGTGCCAGTAGTATCGGACAGGGCCTTAACTATGGCTACACCTTC. Protein product: CASSIGQGLNYGYTF.

The V call is TRBV6-5, the J call TRBJ2-5, with TRBD2 identical over 7 bases. V lost 2 bases to trimming and J lost 4 bases; unmatched junction nucleotides: 4. CDR3 length: 14 amino acids. Germline V CDR1 and CDR2: MNHEY, SVGAGI. The CDR3 nucleotides are TGTGCCAGCAGTTACGGCGGGAGTGGAGAGACCCAGTACTTC. This sequence encodes CASSYGGSGETQYF.

CDR3 nucleotide sequence: TGCGCCAGCAGCACCTGGACAGGCCTCTCCTACGAGCAGTACTTC. This translates into CASSTWTGLSYEQYF. The V call is TRBV5-1, the J call TRBJ2-7; 7 bases are shared with TRBD1. Germline V gene sequence: CDR1 SGHRS, CDR2 YFSETQ. J lost 0 bases, V lost 4 bases, and 7 bases had no gene match. The CDR3 loop spans 15 amino acids.

The chain links TRBV10-3 to TRBJ2-7, with D maybe TRBD2 (5 bases). Germline V gene lookup returns CDR1 ENHRY and CDR2 SYGVKD. The CDR3 is made up of 14 amino acids. The V end lost 0 bases, the J end lost 7 bases, and 13 bases lay between the germline ends. The CDR3 DNA sequence: TGTGCCATCAGTGAGTCTGGTGGACTTGGGGAGCAGTACTTC. It translates to CAISESGGLGEQYF.

The gene calls are TRBV5-4 and TRBJ2-3; 14 bases map to TRBD2. The CDR3 runs to 16 residues. The V gene's germline CDR1 is SGHNT and CDR2 YYREEE (reference sequence). After removal of 2 bases from V and 9 bases from J, the junction contained 8 bases not matched to a gene. In DNA, the CDR3 is TGTGCCAGCAGCTTTGGGACTAGCGGGGGAAGCGACACGCAGTATTTT. It codes for CASSFGTSGGSDTQYF.

CDR3 DNA sequence: TGTGCCAGCCCACTCCCGGGGTTCTATGGCTACACCTTC. This translates into CASPLPGFYGYTF. This sequence joins TRBV12-3 or TRBV12-4 and TRBJ1-2; D call uncertain. The CDR3 consists of 13 residues. Trimming took 8 bases from V and 4 from J, leaving 14 bases between them.

The genes are TRBV27 and TRBJ1-5; TRBD1 matches at 9 bases. CDR3 length equals 12 residues. CDR1 is MNHEY and CDR2 is SMNVEV in the germline V gene (reference sequence). The V gene end was trimmed by 7 bases and the J gene end by 8 bases; junction bases not matched to a gene: 3. CDR3 sequence (DNA): TGTGCCAGCACTACAGGGGGCAAGCCCCAGCATTTT. Protein sequence: CASTTGGKPQHF.

CDR3 nucleotides: TGTGCCAGCAGCTTGAGTCTGGGACTCGGGTCACCCCTCCACTTT. This encodes CASSLSLGLGSPLHF. The gene calls are TRBV5-5 and TRBJ1-6, with TRBD1 as a possible D gene (5 bases). This CDR3 region has 15 residues. V was clipped by 1 base and J by 10 bases, with 15 bases between them. The germline gives CDR1 SGHKS, CDR2 YYEKEE (reference sequence).

Note on this clone: At one of its ends the junction is not consistent with the germline gene, which may arise from a read error. This chain links TRBV10-1 with TRBJ1-1, with 7 bases identical to TRBD1. The length of the CDR3 is 15 residues. Germline V gives CDR1 WNHNN, CDR2 SYGVQD (reference sequence). CDR3 residues: CASSPGTALNTEASF. The CDR3 bases are TGCGCCAGCAGTCCGGGGACAGCCCTGAACACTGAAGCTTCCTTT.

The rearrangement joins TRBV5-5 to TRBJ2-1, with 8 bases aligning to TRBD1. Germline lookup yields CDR1 SGHKS and CDR2 YYEKEE (reference sequence). V was clipped by 4 bases and J by 5 bases; unmatched bases: 8. The CDR3 has 15 residues. CDR3 loop: CASSRQGARDNEQFF. DNA of the CDR3: TGTGCCAGCAGCCGTCAGGGGGCGAGGGACAATGAGCAGTTCTTC.

J is TRBJ2-1 and V is TRBV5-4, with 7 bases identical to TRBD2. In germline, CDR1 is SGHNT, CDR2 YYREEE (reference sequence). The CDR3 has 15 amino acids. With V trimmed by 4 bases and J by 3 bases, 7 bases remained unmatched. CDR3 protein: CASSPDGGDYNEQFF. Here the CDR3 DNA reads TGTGCCAGCAGCCCTGATGGGGGGGACTACAATGAGCAGTTCTTC.

This sequence joins TRBV4-3 and TRBJ1-2; 9 bases match TRBD1. This CDR3 has 16 residues. V lost 1 base, J lost 4 bases, and 7 bases stayed unmatched. CDR1 is LGHNA and CDR2 is YSLEER in the germline V gene. As DNA, the CDR3 is TGCGCCAGCAGCCAAGGGTTCCGGGACAGGGCCTATGGCTACACCTTC. Translation gives CASSQGFRDRAYGYTF.

The chain uses TRBV10-3 and TRBJ1-1; no clear D gene. The CDR3 loop spans 14 amino acids. Germline lookup yields CDR1 ENHRY and CDR2 SYGVKD. Trimming shortened V by 4 bases and J by 0 bases, and 9 bases separated the two germline ends. The CDR3: CAISGLGLNTEAFF. The CDR3 coding sequence is TGTGCCATCAGTGGACTAGGGCTGAACACTGAAGCTTTCTTT.

In DNA, the CDR3 is TGTGCCAGCAGCGTAGGGAGGGGGCTGGGCTATGGCTACACCTTC. It is translated as CASSVGRGLGYGYTF. The gene calls are TRBV9 and TRBJ1-2; TRBD1 matches 7 bases. The CDR3 loop spans 15 amino acids. V was pared by 0 bases and J by 4 bases, with 6 bases of the junction left unmatched. Germline V gene lookup returns CDR1 SGDLS and CDR2 YYNGEE.

The chain links TRBV7-9 to TRBJ1-1; possible D gene TRBD1, 6 bases. The CDR3 loop spans 13 amino acids. The germline V gene has CDR1 SEHNR and CDR2 FQNEAQ (reference sequence). V gave up 5 bases and J gave up 4 bases, with 11 bases separating them. CDR3 sequence: CASSTEGGTEAFF. CDR3 nucleotides: TGTGCCAGCAGCACAGAAGGGGGCACTGAAGCTTTCTTT.

This clone was seen a handful of times. J is TRBJ1-2 and V is TRBV2; maybe TRBD1 (6 bases). The V end was cut by 8 bases, the J end by 7 bases, with 23 bases between. Germline-derived CDR1 and CDR2 are SNHLY and FYNNEI. This CDR3 is 15 amino acids long. CDR3 nucleotide sequence: TGTGCCAGCGAGCTAGGGATGGGGGGGCAGTCTGGCTACACCTTC. Protein: CASELGMGGQSGYTF.

Points on this clone: This sample also contains other DNA sequences that code for the same CDR3. The chain employs TRBV7-2 and TRBJ1-1; TRBD1 is a possible D gene (5 bases). This CDR3 has 13 amino acids. V lost 4 bases to trimming and J lost 1 base, with 7 bases between them. Germline CDR1 SGHTA, CDR2 FQGNSA. The CDR3 region has the DNA TGTGCCAGCAGCTCAGGACAGAACACTGAAGCTTTCTTT. Translated, it gives CASSSGQNTEAFF.

V is TRBV18 and J is TRBJ1-2; 7 bases line up with TRBD1. The CDR3 is 16 residues long. Looked up from germline, CDR1 is KGHSH and CDR2 is LQKENI. Trimming removed 3 bases from V and 2 bases from J; junction bases left unmatched: 9. The CDR3 DNA is TGTGCCAGCTCACCCAATTGGGACAGAGGGAACTATGGCTACACCTTC. Amino acids: CASSPNWDRGNYGYTF.

V is TRBV6-6 and J is TRBJ1-3; D ambiguous. Trimming removed 2 bases from V and 0 bases from J, with 11 bases in between. The CDR3 consists of 16 residues. The germline V gene encodes CDR1 MNHNY and CDR2 SVGAGI (reference sequence). The CDR3 region is CASSYVGTSSGNTIYF. The CDR3 bases are TGTGCCAGCAGTTACGTGGGCACAAGCTCTGGAAACACCATATATTTT.

The rearrangement joins TRBV2 to TRBJ1-1; unclear D gene. This CDR3 contains 14 residues. V shed 2 bases and J shed 1 base, with 8 bases lying between them. CDR1 is SNHLY, CDR2 FYNNEI, per germline. CDR3 nucleotides: TGTGCCAGCAGTGAATTGGCAGGGAACACTGAAGCTTTCTTT. It encodes CASSELAGNTEAFF.

The chain recombines TRBV15 with TRBJ1-5; D gene uncertain. The CDR3 contains 16 residues. V was trimmed by 1 base and J by 2 bases, leaving 12 bases between them. CDR1 and CDR2 (germline): LNHNV, YYDKDF (reference sequence). The CDR3 reads CATSRGLDLGNQPQHF. The CDR3 bases are TGTGCCACCAGCAGAGGGCTAGACTTGGGCAATCAGCCCCAGCATTTT.

V gene TRBV6-1 combines with J gene TRBJ2-7, with 8 nucleotides matching TRBD1. Per the germline V gene, CDR1 is MNHNS and CDR2 is SASEGT. The CDR3 is 15 residues long. V was clipped by 3 bases and J by 0 bases; unmatched bases: 4. The CDR3 DNA reads TGTGCCAGCAGTGAGGGACAGGCTAACTCCTACGAGCAGTACTTC. Encoded protein: CASSEGQANSYEQYF.

This clone was counted a few times. The V gene is TRBV6-2 or TRBV6-3, the J gene TRBJ1-2; D unclear. CDR1 and CDR2 (germline): MNHEY, SVGEGT. Trimming left V 6 bases short and J 5 bases short, with 19 bases between. This CDR3 comprises 15 residues. The chain's CDR3 is CASSFPDRRGYGYTF. Written as DNA, the CDR3 is TGTGCCAGCAGCTTCCCCGACCGGCGGGGTTATGGCTACACCTTC.